These T cell receptor beta chains were read from a single sample in a study of breast tumors, draining lymph nodes, adjacent tissues. Using its own MiXCR run on the multiplex PCR reads, TCRdb lists one record per CDR3 protein. The table shows 130,000 or so distinct CDR3 sequences, with about 20% occurring only once. Sequencing was carried out using axillary lymph node tissue. These receptors were obtained from a female donor with breast cancer. Some clones in this sample may be carry-over from other donors' samples. Each CDR3 is given without its conserved first and last residue. The D gene is left open where the match is weak.

TRBV7-9 | TRBD2 | ASSPLAGGPGQY
TRBV5-1 | TRBD1 | ASSPDGQVGQPQH
TRBV12-3/TRBV12-4 | - | ASSLTGGAEKLF
TRBV2 | - | ASSVERGNQPQH
TRBV28 | - | ASRTREPTGELF
TRBV6-5 | - | ASSYSGGDTQY
TRBV24-1 | - | ATLEFKTGLSGEQY
TRBV20-1 | TRBD1 | SARSTGQGREKLF
TRBV25-1 | TRBD1 | ASSRDRGYTGELF
TRBV15 | - | ATSRVILQETQY
TRBV6-1 | TRBD1 | ASSRDRVVYNSPLH
TRBV3-1 | TRBD2 | ASSHFSGVKNIQY
TRBV28 | TRBD1 | ASRASGTGTNEQS
TRBV11-2 | - | ASSLGHSTGELF
TRBV5-4 | TRBD1 | ASSQGQGGYEQY
TRBV25-1 | TRBD2 | ASSDSGSSYYEQY
TRBV14 | TRBD1 | ASSLADRYKEKLF
TRBV13 | - | ASSLGHVLAKNIQY
TRBV14 | TRBD2 | ASSPLGGTSLMRGLF
TRBV12-3/TRBV12-4 | - | ASSFGAMLLPNYGYT
TRBV2 | - | ASSGGWGETQY
TRBV11-3 | - | ASGSSYNEQF
TRBV5-1 | TRBD1 | ASSLGPGGNTGELF
TRBV6-2/TRBV6-3 | - | ASSYSGFGRRGTDTQY
TRBV28 | - | ASGSTRGVNYGYT
TRBV12-3/TRBV12-4 | TRBD1 | ASNNRGGTGELF
TRBV20-1 | TRBD1 | SAPDRGEFGYT
TRBV20-1 | - | SASPSSPTYEQY